Each of the 20 T cell receptor beta chains below was sequenced from the same sample in a study of blood T cell repertoires in COVID-19. Clones were sequenced by immunoSEQ multiplex PCR, and TCRdb holds only the in-frame ones, with some missing. Among 250,000 to 300,000 clones, around nine tenths were seen once, and the ten largest hold 1.5% to 2%. Sample: PBMCs or T cells enriched from blood (not recorded which). The receptors were sampled from a woman aged 40 to 55 who had recovered from COVID-19.

The chain couples TRBV3-1 (or the pseudogene TRBV3-2) to TRBJ2-1; TRBD2 is a possible D gene (6 bases). Trimming took off 0 bases at V and 4 bases at J, with 19 bases between the two ends. This CDR3 contains 18 residues. Germline V lookup: CDR1 LGHDT, CDR2 YNNKEL (reference sequence). The chain's CDR3 is CASSQDFPGRTVYNEQFF. CDR3 DNA sequence: TGTGCCAGCAGCCAAGATTTTCCAGGGAGGACCGTATACAATGAGCAGTTCTTC.

The chain couples TRBV5-5 to TRBJ1-4, with 10 bases that match TRBD1. V trimming: 3 bases; J trimming: 8 bases; junction bases outside the gene matches: 4. This CDR3 spans 14 amino acids. The germline V gene encodes CDR1 SGHKS and CDR2 YYEKEE (reference sequence). This CDR3 reads CASSWTGGGEKLFF. The CDR3 coding sequence is TGTGCCAGCAGCTGGACAGGGGGTGGAGAAAAACTGTTTTTT.

This clone was found once. This sample also contains other DNA sequences that code for the same CDR3. V gene TRBV5-1 combines with J gene TRBJ2-3, with 11 bases aligning to TRBD2. Germline assignment: CDR1 SGHRS and CDR2 YFSETQ. The CDR3 runs to 18 residues. Trimming took 0 bases from V and 1 from J; bases not matched to a gene: 7. The chain's CDR3 is CASSLGLAGPRGTDTQYF. The CDR3 DNA follows: TGCGCCAGCAGCTTGGGACTAGCGGGACCCAGAGGCACAGATACGCAGTATTTT. The full variable domain, completed using reference TRBV5-1 and TRBJ2-3, is KAGVTQTPRYLIKTRGQQVTLSCSPISGHRSVSWYQQTPGQGLQFLFEYFSETQRNKGNFPGRFSGRQFSNSRSEMNVSTLELGDSALYLCASSLGLAGPRGTDTQYFGPGTRLTVL.

This clone turned up a few times. V is TRBV10-1 and J is TRBJ2-7; weak D call: TRBD1 (6 bases). The CDR3 spans 13 residues. The V gene's germline CDR1 is WNHNN and CDR2 SYGVQD (reference sequence). Trimming took 5 bases from V and 3 from J, leaving 11 bases between them. The CDR3 DNA reads TGCGCCAGCAGTCTCGGACAGAGCTACGAGCAGTACTTC. Encoded protein: CASSLGQSYEQYF.

The V gene is TRBV9, the J gene TRBJ2-1; TRBD2 agrees at 12 bases. Germline trimming cut 6 bases from V and 4 bases from J; bases unmatched to any gene: 5. Per the germline V gene, CDR1 is SGDLS and CDR2 is YYNGEE. The CDR3 loop spans 15 amino acids. The chain's CDR3 is CASTEGLAGYNEQFF. DNA for the CDR3: TGTGCCAGCACCGAGGGACTAGCGGGTTACAATGAGCAGTTCTTC.

The chain recombines TRBV11-2 with TRBJ1-1, with 8 bases matching TRBD1. CDR1 is SGHAT and CDR2 is FQNNGV in the germline V gene. Trimming removed 5 bases from V and 0 bases from J; junction bases left unmatched: 11. This CDR3 spans 17 amino acids. For the CDR3, the DNA is TGTGCCAGCAGCCCGGGGCAGGGGGCCTTTTTGAACACTGAAGCTTTCTTT. Translating gives CASSPGQGAFLNTEAFF.

This chain joins TRBV19 and TRBJ2-3; D may be TRBD1 (5 bases). V was cut by 5 bases and J by 4 bases, with 10 bases left in between. Germline CDR1 reads LNHDA; CDR2 reads SQIVND (reference sequence). There are 13 residues in the CDR3. In nucleotides, the CDR3 is TGTGCCAGTAGTCACAGGTCTCCAGATACGCAGTATTTT. It specifies CASSHRSPDTQYF.

This clone is a singleton in its sample. The rearrangement uses TRBV18 and TRBJ2-1; TRBD2 matches at 9 bases. With 4 bases clipped from V and 9 bases from J, the junction kept 13 bases outside the gene matches. Germline CDR1 reads KGHSH; CDR2 reads LQKENI. The CDR3 runs 16 residues. The chain's CDR3 is CASSLGLAGGAGEQFF. The CDR3, as DNA: TGTGCCAGCTCACTGGGACTAGCTGGAGGGGCAGGTGAGCAGTTCTTC.

The gene calls are TRBV5-1 and TRBJ2-2, with 7 bases that match TRBD2. The CDR3 covers 15 residues. Germline V gene lookup returns CDR1 SGHRS and CDR2 YFSETQ. Unmatched junction bases numbered 1, after V lost 2 bases and J lost 0 bases. The CDR3: CASSFGGTNTGELFF. The CDR3 coding sequence is TGCGCCAGCAGCTTCGGGGGGACGAACACCGGGGAGCTGTTTTTT.

V usage is TRBV6-5 and J usage is TRBJ1-6; 9 nucleotides agree with TRBD1. V gave up 5 bases and J gave up 10 bases; unmatched junction bases: 9. The CDR3 is 15 residues long. Germline V gene data show CDR1 as MNHEY and CDR2 as SVGAGI. In DNA, the CDR3 is TGTGCCAGCAGTCCCGGGACAGGGTCAAGATCACCCCTCCACTTT. This translates into CASSPGTGSRSPLHF.

The rearrangement uses TRBV19 and TRBJ1-5; D unresolved. Trimming took 5 bases from V and 2 from J, leaving 16 bases between them. Germline V gives CDR1 LNHDA, CDR2 SQIVND (reference sequence). CDR3 length: 16 residues. The CDR3, as DNA: TGTGCCAGTAGTTCCGTGGTCCGCGGCGGCAATCAGCCCCAGCATTTT. Translation: CASSSVVRGGNQPQHF.

The chain employs TRBV7-2 and TRBJ1-6; maybe TRBD1 (6 bases). CDR3 length: 15 amino acids. The V and J ends lost 3 bases and 8 bases respectively, with 14 bases between them. Germline V gives CDR1 SGHTA, CDR2 FQGNSA. CDR3 protein: CASSFRRGKDSPLHF. The CDR3 nucleotides are TGTGCCAGCAGCTTTCGCAGGGGTAAAGATTCACCCCTCCACTTT.

V usage is TRBV5-4 and J usage is TRBJ2-1, with D unclear. V dropped 4 bases and J dropped 4 bases, with 9 bases sitting between them. CDR3 length: 13 amino acids. Germline CDR1 reads SGHNT; CDR2 reads YYREEE (reference sequence). This CDR3 is CASSQRDYNEQFF. CDR3 sequence (DNA): TGTGCCAGCAGCCAGCGCGATTACAATGAGCAGTTCTTC.

The J gene is TRBJ1-2, the V gene TRBV5-4; D is unclear. The germline V gene has CDR1 SGHNT and CDR2 YYREEE (reference sequence). Trimming pared 5 bases from V and 4 bases from J, leaving 15 bases between. The CDR3 is made up of 14 amino acids. The CDR3 loop is CASRQASNFYGYTF. Here the CDR3 DNA reads TGTGCCAGCAGGCAGGCATCAAACTTCTATGGCTACACCTTC.

The chain employs TRBV19 and TRBJ2-3; the match to TRBD1 covers 8 bases. Germline V gives CDR1 LNHDA, CDR2 SQIVND (reference sequence). V was clipped by 8 bases and J by 0 bases; unmatched bases: 1. The CDR3 runs 13 residues. CDR3 loop: CASGTGSTDTQYF. Here the CDR3 DNA reads TGTGCCAGTGGGACAGGTAGCACAGATACGCAGTATTTT.

This chain uses TRBV5-1 with TRBJ2-7, with a weak D call TRBD2 (6 bases). The V end lost 3 bases, the J end lost 4 bases, and 11 bases lay between the germline ends. The CDR3 has 13 amino acids. Germline assignment: CDR1 SGHRS and CDR2 YFSETQ. The CDR3 loop is CASSWGTEYEQYF. CDR3 coding DNA: TGCGCCAGCAGCTGGGGGACTGAGTACGAGCAGTACTTC.

The chain is built from TRBV6-2 or TRBV6-3 and TRBJ2-1; D ambiguous. Trimming removed 4 bases from V and 4 bases from J, with 17 bases in between. CDR3 length: 16 residues. Germline V gene lookup returns CDR1 MNHEY and CDR2 SVGEGT. The CDR3 DNA reads TGTGCCAGCAGTTCCCGAGGCGGAGAGAGGTACAATGAGCAGTTCTTC. This sequence encodes CASSSRGGERYNEQFF.

V and J are TRBV7-2 and TRBJ2-5, with a tentative D call TRBD2 (5 bases). The germline V gene encodes CDR1 SGHTA and CDR2 FQGNSA. CDR3 length: 15 amino acids. V gave up 5 bases and J gave up 0 bases, with 13 bases separating them. The CDR3 DNA is TGTGCCAGCAGCAGGCACCGGGGATACCAAGAGACCCAGTACTTC. The encoded protein is CASSRHRGYQETQYF.

V gene TRBV19 combines with J gene TRBJ1-5; weak D call: TRBD1 (5 bases). Germline V CDR1 and CDR2: LNHDA, SQIVND (reference sequence). The V gene lost 0 bases and the J gene lost 0 bases, with 15 bases spanning the gap. This CDR3 spans 18 amino acids. The DNA for the CDR3 is TGTGCCAGTAGTATAGATCATGGGCAGGGCTATAGCAATCAGCCCCAGCATTTT. Protein: CASSIDHGQGYSNQPQHF.

J is TRBJ1-2 and V is TRBV6-5, with D unresolved. Per the germline V gene, CDR1 is MNHEY and CDR2 is SVGAGI. This CDR3 is built from 13 residues. The V gene lost 6 bases and the J gene lost 4 bases, with 12 bases spanning the gap. The CDR3 DNA follows: TGTGCCAGCAGCCTTTCCGGGATCTATGGCTACACCTTC. It yields the protein CASSLSGIYGYTF.